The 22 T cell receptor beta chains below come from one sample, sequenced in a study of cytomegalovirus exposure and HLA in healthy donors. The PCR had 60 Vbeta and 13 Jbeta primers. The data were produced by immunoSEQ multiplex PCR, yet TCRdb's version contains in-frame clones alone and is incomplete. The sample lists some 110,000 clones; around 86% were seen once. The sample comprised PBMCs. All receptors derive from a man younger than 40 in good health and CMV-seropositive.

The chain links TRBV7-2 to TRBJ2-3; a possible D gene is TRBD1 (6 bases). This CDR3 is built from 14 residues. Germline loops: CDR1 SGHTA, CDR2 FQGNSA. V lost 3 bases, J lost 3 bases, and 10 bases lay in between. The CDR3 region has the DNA TGTGCCAGCAGCTTCGAGGGGGATACAGATACGCAGTATTTT. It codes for CASSFEGDTDTQYF.

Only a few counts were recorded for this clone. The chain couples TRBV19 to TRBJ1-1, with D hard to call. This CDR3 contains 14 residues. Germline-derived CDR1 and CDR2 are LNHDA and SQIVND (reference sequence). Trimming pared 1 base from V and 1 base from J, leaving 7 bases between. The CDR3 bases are TGTGCCAGTAGTATAGTTCCGGGGAACACTGAAGCTTTCTTT. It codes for CASSIVPGNTEAFF.

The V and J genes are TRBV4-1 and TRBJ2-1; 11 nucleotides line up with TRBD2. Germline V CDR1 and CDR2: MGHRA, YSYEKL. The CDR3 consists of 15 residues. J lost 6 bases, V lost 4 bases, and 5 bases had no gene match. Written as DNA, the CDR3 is TGCGCCAGCAGCCTCGTAGCGGGGGGGCGCAATGAGCAGTTCTTC. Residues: CASSLVAGGRNEQFF.

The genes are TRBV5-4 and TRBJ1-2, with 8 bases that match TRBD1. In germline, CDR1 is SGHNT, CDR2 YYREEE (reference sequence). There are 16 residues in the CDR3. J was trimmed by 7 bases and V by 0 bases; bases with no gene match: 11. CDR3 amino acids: CASSLAGQGGVGGYTF. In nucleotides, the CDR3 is TGTGCCAGCAGCTTGGCCGGACAGGGTGGAGTGGGTGGCTACACCTTC. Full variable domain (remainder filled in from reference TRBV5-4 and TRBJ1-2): ETGVTQSPTHLIKTRGQQVTLRCSSQSGHNTVSWYQQALGQGPQFIFQYYREEENGRGNFPPRFSGLQFPNYSSELNVNALELDDSALYLCASSLAGQGGVGGYTFGSGTRLTVV.

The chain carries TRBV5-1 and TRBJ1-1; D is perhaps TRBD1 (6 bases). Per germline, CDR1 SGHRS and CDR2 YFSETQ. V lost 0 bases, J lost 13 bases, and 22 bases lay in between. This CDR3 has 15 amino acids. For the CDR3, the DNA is TGCGCCAGCAGCTTGGCTGGGGGGGCCTCGGCCTGGGGTTTCTTT. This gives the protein CASSLAGGASAWGFF. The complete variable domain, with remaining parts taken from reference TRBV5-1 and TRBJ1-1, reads KAGVTQTPRYLIKTRGQQVTLSCSPISGHRSVSWYQQTPGQGLQFLFEYFSETQRNKGNFPGRFSGRQFSNSRSEMNVSTLELGDSALYLCASSLAGGASAWGFFGQGTRLTVV.

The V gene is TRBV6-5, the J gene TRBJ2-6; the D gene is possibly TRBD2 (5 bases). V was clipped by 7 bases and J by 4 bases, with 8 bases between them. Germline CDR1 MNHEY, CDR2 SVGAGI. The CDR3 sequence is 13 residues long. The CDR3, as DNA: TGTGCCAGCACCGGGAAGGGGGCCAACGTCCTGACTTTC. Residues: CASTGKGANVLTF.

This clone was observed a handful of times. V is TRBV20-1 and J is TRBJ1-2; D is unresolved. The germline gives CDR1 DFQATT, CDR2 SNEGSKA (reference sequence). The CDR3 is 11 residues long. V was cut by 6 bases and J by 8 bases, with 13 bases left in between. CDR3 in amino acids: CSAPGPGGYTF. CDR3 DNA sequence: TGCAGTGCCCCGGGCCCGGGGGGCTACACCTTC.

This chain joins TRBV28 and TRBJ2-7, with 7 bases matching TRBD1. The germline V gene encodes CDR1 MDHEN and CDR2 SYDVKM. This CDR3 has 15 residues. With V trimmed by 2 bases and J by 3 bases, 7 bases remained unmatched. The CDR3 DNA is TGTGCCAGCAGTTTAAAGACAGGGAGAGGCTACGAGCAGTACTTC. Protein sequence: CASSLKTGRGYEQYF.

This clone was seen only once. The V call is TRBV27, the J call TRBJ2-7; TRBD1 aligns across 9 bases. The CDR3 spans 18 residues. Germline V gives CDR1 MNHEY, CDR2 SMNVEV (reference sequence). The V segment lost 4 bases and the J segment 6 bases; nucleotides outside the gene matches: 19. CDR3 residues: CASSSPSWPRDREGEQYF. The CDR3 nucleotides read TGTGCCAGCAGTTCTCCCTCATGGCCCAGGGACAGGGAGGGCGAGCAGTACTTC.

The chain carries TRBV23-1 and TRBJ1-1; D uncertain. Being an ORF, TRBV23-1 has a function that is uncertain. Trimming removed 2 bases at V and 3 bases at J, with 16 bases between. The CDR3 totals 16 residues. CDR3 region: CASSQTAGPMDTEAFF. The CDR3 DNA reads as TGCGCCAGCAGTCAAACGGCAGGTCCTATGGACACTGAAGCTTTCTTT.

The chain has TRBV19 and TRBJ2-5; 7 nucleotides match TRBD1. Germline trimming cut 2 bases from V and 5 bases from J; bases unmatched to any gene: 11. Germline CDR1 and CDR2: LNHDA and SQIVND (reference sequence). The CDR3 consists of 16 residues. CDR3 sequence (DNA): TGTGCCAGTAGTATAACGAGGGGGCCGGTTCAGGAGACCCAGTACTTC. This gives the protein CASSITRGPVQETQYF.

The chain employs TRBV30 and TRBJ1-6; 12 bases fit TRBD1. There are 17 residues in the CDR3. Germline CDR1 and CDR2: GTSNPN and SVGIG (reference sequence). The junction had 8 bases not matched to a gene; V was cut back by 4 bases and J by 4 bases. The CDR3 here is CAWTPGTGGAYNSPLHF. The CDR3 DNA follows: TGTGCCTGGACCCCCGGGACAGGGGGCGCGTATAATTCACCCCTCCACTTT.

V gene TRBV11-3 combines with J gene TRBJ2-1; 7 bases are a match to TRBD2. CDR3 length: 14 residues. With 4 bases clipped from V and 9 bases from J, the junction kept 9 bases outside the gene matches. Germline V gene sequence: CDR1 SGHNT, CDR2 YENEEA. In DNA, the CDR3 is TGTGCCAGCAGCTCCGGGGGGAAGGAGGGTGAGCAGTTCTTC. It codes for CASSSGGKEGEQFF.

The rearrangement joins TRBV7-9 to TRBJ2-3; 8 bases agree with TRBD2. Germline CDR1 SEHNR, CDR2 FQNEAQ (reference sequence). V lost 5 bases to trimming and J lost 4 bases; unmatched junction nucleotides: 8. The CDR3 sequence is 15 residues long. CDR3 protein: CASSPRGGRADTQYF. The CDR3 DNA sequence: TGTGCCAGCAGCCCCCGGGGGGGCCGGGCAGATACGCAGTATTTT.

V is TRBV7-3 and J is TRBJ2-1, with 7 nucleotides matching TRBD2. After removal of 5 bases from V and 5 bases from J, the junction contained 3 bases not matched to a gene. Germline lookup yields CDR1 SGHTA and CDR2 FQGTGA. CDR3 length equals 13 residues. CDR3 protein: CASSRGRDNEQFF. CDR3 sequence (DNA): TGTGCCAGCAGCCGGGGGAGGGACAATGAGCAGTTCTTC.

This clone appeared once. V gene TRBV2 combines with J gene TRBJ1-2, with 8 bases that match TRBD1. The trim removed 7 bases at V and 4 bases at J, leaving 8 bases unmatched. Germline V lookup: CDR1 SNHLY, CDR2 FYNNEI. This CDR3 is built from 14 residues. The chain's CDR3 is CASNAGQGGYGYTF. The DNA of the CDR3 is TGTGCCAGCAATGCAGGACAGGGAGGCTATGGCTACACCTTC.

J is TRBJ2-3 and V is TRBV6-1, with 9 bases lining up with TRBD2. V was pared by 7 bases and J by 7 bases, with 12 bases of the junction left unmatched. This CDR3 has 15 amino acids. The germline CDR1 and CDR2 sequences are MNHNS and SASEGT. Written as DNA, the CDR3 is TGTGCCAGCAACCCAAGACTAGCGGAGGGGAATACGCAGTATTTT. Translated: CASNPRLAEGNTQYF.

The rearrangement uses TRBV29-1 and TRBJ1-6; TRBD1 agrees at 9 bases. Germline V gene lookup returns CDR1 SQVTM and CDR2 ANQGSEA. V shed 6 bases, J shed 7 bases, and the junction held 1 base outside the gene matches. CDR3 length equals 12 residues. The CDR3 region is CSVDRGNSPLHF. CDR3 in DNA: TGCAGCGTAGACAGGGGGAATTCACCCCTCCACTTT.

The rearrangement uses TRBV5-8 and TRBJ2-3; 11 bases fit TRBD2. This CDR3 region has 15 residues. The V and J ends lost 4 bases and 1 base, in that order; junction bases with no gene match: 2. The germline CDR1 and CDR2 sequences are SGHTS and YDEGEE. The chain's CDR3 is CASSMTSGGTDTQYF. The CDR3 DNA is TGTGCCAGCAGCATGACTAGCGGGGGCACAGATACGCAGTATTTT.

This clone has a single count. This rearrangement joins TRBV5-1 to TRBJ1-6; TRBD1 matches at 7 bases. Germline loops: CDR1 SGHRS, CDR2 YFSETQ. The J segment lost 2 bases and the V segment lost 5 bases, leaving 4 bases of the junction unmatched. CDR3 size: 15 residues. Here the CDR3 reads CASSSDRAYNSPLHF. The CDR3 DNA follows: TGCGCCAGCAGTTCCGACAGGGCCTATAATTCACCCCTCCACTTT. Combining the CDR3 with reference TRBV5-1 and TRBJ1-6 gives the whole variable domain KAGVTQTPRYLIKTRGQQVTLSCSPISGHRSVSWYQQTPGQGLQFLFEYFSETQRNKGNFPGRFSGRQFSNSRSEMNVSTLELGDSALYLCASSSDRAYNSPLHFGNGTRLTVT.

This CDR3 is CASSSAPDREGNTIYF. Written as DNA, the CDR3 is TGCGCCAGCAGCTCAGCACCTGACAGGGAAGGAAACACCATATATTTT. This chain connects TRBV5-1 to TRBJ1-3; the match to TRBD1 covers 7 bases. The germline V gene has CDR1 SGHRS and CDR2 YFSETQ. After removal of 3 bases from V and 4 bases from J, the junction contained 10 bases not matched to a gene. The CDR3 extends over 16 amino acids.

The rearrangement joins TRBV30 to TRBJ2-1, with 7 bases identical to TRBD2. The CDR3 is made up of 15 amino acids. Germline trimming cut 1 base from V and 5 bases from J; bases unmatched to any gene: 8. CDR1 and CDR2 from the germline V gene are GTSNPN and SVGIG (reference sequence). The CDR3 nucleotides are TGTGCCTGGAGTGGGCCCGCGGGGGTAGACAATGAGCAGTTCTTC. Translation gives CAWSGPAGVDNEQFF. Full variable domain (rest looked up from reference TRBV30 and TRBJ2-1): SQTIHQWPATLVQPVGSPLSLECTVEGTSNPNLYWYRQAAGRGLQLLFYSVGIGQISSEVPQNLSASRPQDRQFILSSKKLLLSDSGFYLCAWSGPAGVDNEQFFGPGTRLTVL.